This T cell receptor (beta chain) was sequenced during a study of blood T cell repertoires in COVID-19. Per the study methods: Amplification with reference gene primers provided the estimates of nucleated cell counts. Only in-frame clones appear in the TCRdb table, and some are missing; sequencing was by immunoSEQ multiplex PCR. V and J calls plus clone size are reproduced from that table; the DNA served to infer D and trimming. The data contain approximately 81,000 clones, 80% to 90% of them singletons. Each participant's cohort was designated according to participant-reported clinical history. The TCR originated in a woman in her fifties or sixties with acute COVID-19. The sample taken for sequencing was PBMCs or T cells enriched from blood (not recorded which).

The chain's CDR3 is CASSIEARNTEAFF. DNA for the CDR3: TGTGCCAGTAGTATAGAGGCAAGGAACACTGAAGCTTTCTTT. V is TRBV19 and J is TRBJ1-1; D gene unclear. CDR1 LNHDA and CDR2 SQIVND come from the germline V gene (reference sequence). V shed 0 bases and J shed 1 base, with 6 bases lying between them. CDR3 length: 14 residues.